The 22 T cell receptor beta chains listed next were all sequenced from one sample in a study of T cells in Graves' hyperthyroidism and ophthalmopathy. Researchers took RNA transcripts and amplified the TCR beta CDR3 regions from them. Researchers ran a first-round RT-PCR on the TCR CDR3 using the HTBI primer set. One entry per CDR3 protein, called by TCRdb with MiXCR from the multiplex PCR reads. The table records about 250,000 distinct CDR3 sequences, more than 20% of them present only once. Material: blood. These receptors all come from a woman aged 40 to 50 with Graves' ophthalmopathy.

This clonotype is medium-sized (0.01 to 0.1%) by share. The V gene is TRBV28, the J gene TRBJ2-7; no reliable D call. With 3 bases removed from V and 0 bases from J, the gap between germline ends came to 0 bases. CDR3 length equals 11 residues. The germline V gene has CDR1 MDHEN and CDR2 SYDVKM. CDR3 nucleotides: TGTGCCAGCAGTTTCTCCTACGAGCAGTACTTC. Translated: CASSFSYEQYF.

The V gene is TRBV25-1, the J gene TRBJ2-7; maybe TRBD2 (6 bases). Germline V CDR1 and CDR2: MGHDK, SYGVNS. V was shortened by 8 bases and J by 2 bases, with 19 bases between the two germline ends. The CDR3 length is 15 residues. This CDR3 reads CASGKCGTATYEQYF. The CDR3 DNA reads as TGTGCCAGCGGAAAGTGCGGGACGGCTACCTACGAGCAGTACTTC.

The rearrangement uses TRBV4-1 and TRBJ1-3, with 7 bases lining up with TRBD1. J lost 0 bases, V lost 3 bases, and 5 bases had no gene match. The CDR3 spans 16 residues. In germline, CDR1 is MGHRA, CDR2 YSYEKL. The CDR3, as DNA: TGCGCCAGCAGCCAGAAGGGACAGCGCTCTGGAAACACCATATATTTT. As protein: CASSQKGQRSGNTIYF.

This clonotype was counted once. The V and J genes are TRBV28 and TRBJ2-4, with D possibly TRBD1 on 5 matching bases. Germline loops: CDR1 MDHEN, CDR2 SYDVKM. V was clipped by 2 bases and J by 0 bases, with 17 bases between them. The CDR3 sequence is 18 residues long. CDR3 DNA: TGTGCCAGCAGTTTACCGACAGAAAACAGCCTAGCCAAAAACATTCAGTACTTC. Amino acid sequence: CASSLPTENSLAKNIQYF.

The chain recombines TRBV28 with TRBJ1-3, with TRBD1 as a possible D gene (6 bases). CDR3 size: 14 residues. Deletions cut 4 bases from V and 4 bases from J, with 11 bases between. The germline gives CDR1 MDHEN, CDR2 SYDVKM. In DNA, the CDR3 is TGTGCCAGCAGTTCCCCGGGACAAGGAAACACCATATATTTT. Translation: CASSSPGQGNTIYF.

V gene TRBV7-2 combines with J gene TRBJ1-2; D is possibly TRBD1 (5 bases). CDR1 SGHTA and CDR2 FQGNSA come from the germline V gene. The CDR3 contains 13 residues. V was pared by 5 bases and J by 5 bases, with 12 bases between. The CDR3 DNA is TGTGCCAGCAGCCCCCTTTGGGGGTATGGCTACACCTTC. It is translated as CASSPLWGYGYTF.

This clonotype was counted many times. The genes are TRBV5-1 and TRBJ1-1; no clear D. V shed 0 bases and J shed 1 base, with 7 bases lying between them. The CDR3 is 14 amino acids. CDR1 SGHRS and CDR2 YFSETQ come from the germline V gene. The CDR3 sequence: CASSLGDWNTEAFF. The CDR3 coding sequence is TGCGCCAGCAGCTTGGGTGACTGGAACACTGAAGCTTTCTTT.

At least ten counts were recorded for this clonotype. J is TRBJ2-2 and V is TRBV20-1; possibly TRBD1 for D (5 bases). Germline loops: CDR1 DFQATT, CDR2 SNEGSKA (reference sequence). The V end was cut by 0 bases, the J end by 0 bases, with 8 bases between. The CDR3 extends over 15 amino acids. The CDR3 DNA follows: TGCAGTGCTAGAGAGGACAACGCGAACACCGGGGAGCTGTTTTTT. This sequence encodes CSAREDNANTGELFF.

This clonotype was observed many times. Here the CDR3 DNA reads TGTGCCAGCAGCCAAGATTTTGGGACAGGTTACAATCAGCCCCAGCATTTT. It specifies CASSQDFGTGYNQPQHF. The chain couples TRBV3-1 to TRBJ1-5; 8 nucleotides match TRBD1. Trimming took 0 bases from V and 3 from J; bases not matched to a gene: 7. This CDR3 region has 17 residues. CDR1 is LGHDT and CDR2 is YNNKEL in the germline V gene (reference sequence).

This clonotype came up many times. The gene calls are TRBV19 and TRBJ1-5; TRBD1 agrees at 7 bases. Germline loops: CDR1 LNHDA, CDR2 SQIVND (reference sequence). This CDR3 region has 16 residues. V was pared by 3 bases and J by 0 bases, with 5 bases of the junction left unmatched. Here the CDR3 DNA reads TGTGCCAGTAGTATGAGGGGGCGCGGTAGCAATCAGCCCCAGCATTTT. Protein: CASSMRGRGSNQPQHF.

This clonotype came up many times. The J gene is TRBJ2-5, the V gene TRBV20-1; no clear D gene. Trimming stripped 0 bases from V and 4 bases from J, with 12 bases between. Germline CDR1 is DFQATT and CDR2 is SNEGSKA (reference sequence). This CDR3 spans 14 amino acids. CDR3 bases: TGCAGTGCTAGAGATTATCCTAGTGGAGAGACCCAGTACTTC. Translated, it gives CSARDYPSGETQYF.

This clonotype has a count of ten or more. CDR3 sequence: CASSYSRGGNQPQHF. The CDR3 DNA is TGTGCCAGCAGTTACAGCAGGGGTGGAAATCAGCCCCAGCATTTT. This chain connects TRBV6-2 or TRBV6-3 to TRBJ1-5; a weak D match, TRBD1 (6 bases). CDR3 length: 15 residues. Germline V gene lookup returns CDR1 MNHEY and CDR2 SVGEGT. The V and J ends lost 2 bases and 4 bases respectively, with 12 bases between them.

This clonotype was observed many times. The chain recombines TRBV28 with TRBJ2-5; D may be TRBD2 (5 bases). CDR3 length: 15 amino acids. V lost 4 bases and J 4 bases, leaving 16 bases between the germline ends. CDR1 is MDHEN, CDR2 SYDVKM, per germline. The CDR3 DNA sequence: TGTGCCAGCAGTTCCCTGCGGGCAGGAGCAGAGACCCAGTACTTC. This translates into CASSSLRAGAETQYF.

This clonotype was picked up many times. This sequence joins TRBV11-3 and TRBJ2-7; perhaps TRBD1 as D (5 bases). The CDR3 runs 14 residues. Trimming cost V 5 bases and J 2 bases, with 13 bases left between them. CDR1 and CDR2 (germline): SGHNT, YENEEA. The CDR3: CASSETDTAYEQYF. The CDR3, as DNA: TGTGCCAGCAGCGAGACAGACACAGCCTACGAGCAGTACTTC.

This clonotype showed up many times. The J gene is TRBJ2-7, the V gene TRBV5-6, with 9 bases matching TRBD2. The CDR3 covers 14 residues. CDR1 is SGHDT, CDR2 YYEEEE, per germline. The V and J ends lost 4 bases and 5 bases, in that order; junction bases with no gene match: 7. CDR3 coding DNA: TGTGCCAGCAGCATAGGACTAGCGACCCACGAGCAGTACTTC. It specifies CASSIGLATHEQYF.

This clonotype was counted a single time. The chain uses TRBV9 and TRBJ2-5; unclear D gene. Germline lookup yields CDR1 SGDLS and CDR2 YYNGEE. This CDR3 has 14 residues. V lost 3 bases and J 0 bases, leaving 9 bases between the germline ends. The CDR3 reads CASSASTNQETQYF. In nucleotides, the CDR3 is TGTGCCAGCAGCGCGAGCACCAACCAAGAGACCCAGTACTTC. Variable domain in full (rest from reference TRBV9 and TRBJ2-5): DSGVTQTPKHLITATGQRVTLRCSPRSGDLSVYWYQQSLDQGLQFLIQYYNGEERAKGNILERFSAQQFPDLHSELNLSSLELGDSALYFCASSASTNQETQYFGPGTRLLVL.

V and J are TRBV7-9 and TRBJ2-7; 8 bases match TRBD1. This CDR3 spans 15 amino acids. The V segment lost 3 bases and the J segment 5 bases; nucleotides outside the gene matches: 9. CDR1 is SEHNR, CDR2 FQNEAQ, per germline (reference sequence). The CDR3: CASSLTGTGPHEQYF. The CDR3, as DNA: TGTGCCAGCAGCTTGACCGGGACAGGACCTCACGAGCAGTACTTC. Full variable domain (rest looked up from reference TRBV7-9 and TRBJ2-7): DTGVSQNPRHKITKRGQNVTFRCDPISEHNRLYWYRQTLGQGPEFLTYFQNEAQLEKSRLLSDRFSAERPKGSFSTLEIQRTEQGDSAMYLCASSLTGTGPHEQYFGPGTRLTVT.

The chain carries TRBV6-1 and TRBJ2-7; no definite D call. CDR1 and CDR2 (germline): MNHNS, SASEGT. Between the trimmed V and J ends, which lost 8 bases and 4 bases, there was a span of 3 bases. The CDR3 loop spans 9 amino acids. The CDR3 sequence: CASQYEQYF. CDR3 bases: TGTGCCAGCCAATACGAGCAGTACTTC.

This clonotype was counted many times. V gene TRBV20-1 combines with J gene TRBJ1-2; D might be TRBD1 (6 bases). The ends were cut back, 6 bases at V and 5 bases at J, with 22 bases in the middle. The CDR3 spans 15 residues. The germline CDR1 and CDR2 sequences are DFQATT and SNEGSKA (reference sequence). Here the CDR3 DNA reads TGCAGTGCCCCTGGGACACCGGGGCAAGGGTATGGCTACACCTTC. The encoded protein is CSAPGTPGQGYGYTF.

This clonotype was seen more than once but under ten times. This sequence joins TRBV6-1 and TRBJ2-5; D possibly corresponds to TRBD2 (6 bases). The CDR3 consists of 13 residues. Per germline, CDR1 MNHNS and CDR2 SASEGT. V shed 8 bases and J shed 2 bases, with 12 bases lying between them. The CDR3, as DNA: TGTGCCAGCGGGGGGTTGGGGCAAGAGACCCAGTACTTC. Translation gives CASGGLGQETQYF.

This clonotype appeared many times. The rearrangement joins TRBV5-1 to TRBJ2-7; TRBD1 aligns across 11 bases. Germline assignment: CDR1 SGHRS and CDR2 YFSETQ. This CDR3 is built from 16 residues. The V segment lost 3 bases and the J segment 2 bases; nucleotides outside the gene matches: 7. CDR3 nucleotides: TGCGCCAGCAGCTCTGGTGGGACAGGGGGTGCCTACGAGCAGTACTTC. Residues: CASSSGGTGGAYEQYF.

This clonotype was recorded many times. The rearrangement joins TRBV11-1 to TRBJ2-7; 7 bases align to TRBD1. V gave up 5 bases and J gave up 7 bases; unmatched junction bases: 8. This CDR3 contains 13 residues. Germline V lookup: CDR1 SGHAT, CDR2 FQDESV (reference sequence). CDR3 residues: CASSHRGAKEQYF. The DNA of the CDR3 is TGTGCCAGCAGCCACAGGGGAGCAAAGGAGCAGTACTTC.